The clone carrying this TCR beta chain has at least ten counts. Its antigen is unidentified. The sample originates from a study of post-analysis software for immune sequencing data. Study at large: In terms of disease course, relapsing-remitting, secondary progressive and progressive-relapsing multiple sclerosis were included. General study points: Higher frequency in patients than in controls was seen for roughly five TRBV segments, with TRBV5-6, TRBV5-1 and TRBV20-1 among them.

Trimming cost V 3 bases and J 0 bases, with 11 bases left between them. This CDR3 has 15 residues. Per the germline V gene, CDR1 is MGHRA and CDR2 is YSYEKL. Each TCR beta cDNA library carried unique molecular identifiers. TCRdb processed the PCR reads anew with MiXCR; each CDR3 protein has one entry. The table has 170,000 or so distinct CDR3 sequences, around 28% seen once; the top ten hold approximately 1.5%. Material: blood. V and J are TRBV4-1 and TRBJ1-2; no reliable D call. This TCR derives from a girl aged 5-17 years with multiple sclerosis. The CDR3 region is CASSHGLLANYGYTF. The CDR3 DNA reads TGCGCCAGCAGCCACGGTCTACTAGCTAACTATGGCTACACCTTC.